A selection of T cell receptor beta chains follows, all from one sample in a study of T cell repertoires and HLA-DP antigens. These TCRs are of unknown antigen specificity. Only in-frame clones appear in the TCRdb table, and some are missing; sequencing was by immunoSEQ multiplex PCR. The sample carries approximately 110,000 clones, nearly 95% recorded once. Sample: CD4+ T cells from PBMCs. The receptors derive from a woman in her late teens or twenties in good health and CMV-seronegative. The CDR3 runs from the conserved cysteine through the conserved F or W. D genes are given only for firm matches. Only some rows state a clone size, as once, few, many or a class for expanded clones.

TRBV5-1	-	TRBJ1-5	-	TGCGCCAGCAGCTTGGAGGGGGGTAGGGATCAGCCCCAGCATTTT	CASSLEGGRDQPQHF
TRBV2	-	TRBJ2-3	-	TGTGCCAGCAGTACAAGACCTACCCGGGGGAACAGGAGCCTTGGAGATACGCAGTATTTT	CASSTRPTRGNRSLGDTQYF
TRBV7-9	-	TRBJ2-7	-	TGTGCCAGCAGCTACCAATACGAGCAGTACTTC	CASSYQYEQYF
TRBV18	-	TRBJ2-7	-	TGTGCCAGCTCACCACGGGGGGGCAGCAGGTCCTACGAGCAGTACTTC	CASSPRGGSRSYEQYF
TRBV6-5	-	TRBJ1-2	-	TGTGCCAGCAGTTACTCCGGTGGGGGCTACACCTTC	CASSYSGGGYTF
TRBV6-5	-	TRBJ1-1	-	TGTGCCAGCAGAGCCCCGGGTGGTGAAGCTTTCTTT	CASRAPGGEAFF
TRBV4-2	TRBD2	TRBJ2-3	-	TGTGCCAGCAGCCAAGGGTTAGCGGGGGCAGATACGCAGTATTTT	CASSQGLAGADTQYF
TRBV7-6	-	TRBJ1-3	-	TGTGCCAGCAGTCCGACAGATGCTGGAAACACCATATATTTT	CASSPTDAGNTIYF
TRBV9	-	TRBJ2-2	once	TGTGCCAGCAGCGTAGACTCCAACACCGGGGAGCTGTTTTTT	CASSVDSNTGELFF
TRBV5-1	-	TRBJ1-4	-	TGCGCCAGTAGTATCGCAGGGGATAATGAAAAACTGTTTTTT	CASSIAGDNEKLFF
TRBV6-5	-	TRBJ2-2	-	TGTGCCAGCCGAAAAATCCGCACCGGGGAGCTGTTTTTT	CASRKIRTGELFF
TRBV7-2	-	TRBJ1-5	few	TGTGCCAGCAGCTTCCGGACAGATAGCCCTAATCAGCCCCAGCATTTT	CASSFRTDSPNQPQHF
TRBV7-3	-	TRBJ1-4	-	TGTGCCAGCAGTCTCGGACCAAATGAAAAACTGTTTTTT	CASSLGPNEKLFF
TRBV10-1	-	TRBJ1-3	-	TGCGCCACGAAATCTGGCCACTCTGGAAACACCATATATTTT	CATKSGHSGNTIYF
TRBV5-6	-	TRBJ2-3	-	TGTGCCAGCAGCTTCGGTGAAGGCACAGATACGCAGTATTTT	CASSFGEGTDTQYF
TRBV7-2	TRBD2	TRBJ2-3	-	TGTGCCAGCAGACCGGGGGGAGATACGCAGTATTTT	CASRPGGDTQYF
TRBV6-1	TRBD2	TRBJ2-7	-	TGTGCCACCAGGACCGGGACTATCCACGAGCAGTACTTC	CATRTGTIHEQYF
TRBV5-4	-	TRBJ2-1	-	TGTGCCAGCAGCTTGCCAGCGTCCTCTCGAGGGCAGTTCTTC	CASSLPASSRGQFF
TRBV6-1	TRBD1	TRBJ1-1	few	TGTGCCAGCAGATACAGGGGAGAGGAAGCTTTCTTT	CASRYRGEEAFF
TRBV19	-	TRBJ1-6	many	TGTGCCAGTAGTCGATTTAGCAGGACAACCTCCTATAATTCACCCCTCCACTTT	CASSRFSRTTSYNSPLHF
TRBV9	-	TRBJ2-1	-	TGTGCCAGCAGACAGGACGCCAGCTCCTACAATGAGCAGTTCTTC	CASRQDASSYNEQFF
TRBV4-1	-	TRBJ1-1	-	TGCGCCAGCAGCCCTTGGGCAGTCATTAACACTGAAGCTTTCTTT	CASSPWAVINTEAFF
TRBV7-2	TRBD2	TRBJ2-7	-	TGTGCCAGCAGCTTCTCTAGCGGGAGGTCGCGCGAGCAGTACTTC	CASSFSSGRSREQYF
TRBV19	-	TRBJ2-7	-	TGTGCCAGTAGTATAGCGGGCAGAAACTCCTACGAGCAGTACTTC	CASSIAGRNSYEQYF
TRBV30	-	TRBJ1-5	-	TGTGTCTGGGACGTCGGAAGAGGTAGCAATCAGCCCCAGCATTTT	CVWDVGRGSNQPQHF
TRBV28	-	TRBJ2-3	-	TGTGCCAGCAGTTTGGGTAATACGCAGTATTTT	CASSLGNTQYF
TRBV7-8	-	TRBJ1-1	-	TGTGCCAGCAGCTTACGGGGCGGGATTATTGAAGCTTTCTTT	CASSLRGGIIEAFF
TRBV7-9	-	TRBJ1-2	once	TGTGCCAGCAGCTTGAACCAGGCTAACTATGGCTACACCTTC	CASSLNQANYGYTF
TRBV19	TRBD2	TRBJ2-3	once	TGTGCCAGTACCCCCGGGAGGGAGGATACGCAGTATTTT	CASTPGREDTQYF
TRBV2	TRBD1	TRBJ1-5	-	TGTGCCAGCAGCGGACAGGGATATAGCAATCAGCCCCAGCATTTT	CASSGQGYSNQPQHF
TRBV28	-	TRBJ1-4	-	TGTGCCAGCAGGGTGAAAGGGGTGGGCCGGGACAATTATGAAAAACTGTTTTTT	CASRVKGVGRDNYEKLFF
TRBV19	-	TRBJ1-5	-	-	CASRLSGPSNQPQHF
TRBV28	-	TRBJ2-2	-	TGTGCCAGCAGTCCAATCGGGACATTCGCGAACACCGGGGAGCTGTTTTTT	CASSPIGTFANTGELFF
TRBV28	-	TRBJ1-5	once	TGTGCCAGCAGTTTAGGAGGGAGTTACAATCAGCCCCAGCATTTT	CASSLGGSYNQPQHF
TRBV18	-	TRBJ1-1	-	TGTGCCAGCTCACCAAGGGAGAGATTGAACACTGAAGCTTTCTTT	CASSPRERLNTEAFF
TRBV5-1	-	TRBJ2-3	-	TGCGCCAGCAGCTCAATTAGAGGAACAGATACGCAGTATTTT	CASSSIRGTDTQYF
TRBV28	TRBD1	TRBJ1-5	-	TGTGCCAGCAGTTCGGCGGACAGGGTCAATCAGCCCCAGCATTTT	CASSSADRVNQPQHF
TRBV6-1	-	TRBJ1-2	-	TGTGCCAGCAGTGACAACAGCCTGAGCCGGGGCTACACCTTC	CASSDNSLSRGYTF
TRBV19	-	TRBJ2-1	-	TGTGCCAGTAGGCTCACAGGGAGCTCCTACAATGAGCAGTTCTTC	CASRLTGSSYNEQFF
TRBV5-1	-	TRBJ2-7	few	TGCGCCAGCAGCTTGCCGCCACCCTCCTACGAGCAGTACTTC	CASSLPPPSYEQYF
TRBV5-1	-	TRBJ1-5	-	TGCGCCAGCAGGAATGATCCCGACCCCTCTCAGCCCCAGCATTTT	CASRNDPDPSQPQHF
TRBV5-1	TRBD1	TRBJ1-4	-	TGCGCCAGCAGCTTGGCGGGACAGACAACTAATGAAAAACTGTTTTTT	CASSLAGQTTNEKLFF
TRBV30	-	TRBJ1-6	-	TGTGCCTGGAGTGAGGAGGGACCCCTCCACTTT	CAWSEEGPLHF
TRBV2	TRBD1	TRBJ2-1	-	TGTGCCAGCAGTGTCGACAGGGGGAAACCCTTTTCCTACAATGAGCAGTTCTTC	CASSVDRGKPFSYNEQFF
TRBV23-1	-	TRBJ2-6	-	TGCGCCAGCAGTCGTACGGGGAACTCTGGGGCCAACGTCCTGACTTTC	CASSRTGNSGANVLTF
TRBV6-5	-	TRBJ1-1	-	TGTGCCAGCAGTTACTCAGGCAGGGTAAGGACTGAAGCTTTCTTT	CASSYSGRVRTEAFF
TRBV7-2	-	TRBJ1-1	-	TGTGCCAGCAGCTTAGATCCGGGGCGTGGAACTGAAGCTTTCTTT	CASSLDPGRGTEAFF
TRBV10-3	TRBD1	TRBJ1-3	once	TGTGCCATCAGAGGGGACAGGGGCGGCAGCTCTGGAAACACCATATATTTT	CAIRGDRGGSSGNTIYF
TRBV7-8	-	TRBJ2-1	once	TGTGCCAGCAGCTTAGTGGACCCCGACAATGAGCAGTTCTTC	CASSLVDPDNEQFF
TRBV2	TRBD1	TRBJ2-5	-	TGTGCCAGGGGACAGCTCCAAGAGACCCAGTACTTC	CARGQLQETQYF
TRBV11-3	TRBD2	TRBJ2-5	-	TGTGCCAGCAGCCGGACTAGCGGGATCGAGACCCAGTACTTC	CASSRTSGIETQYF